The rows below give T cell receptor beta chains drawn from one sample of a study of T cell repertoires in cytomegalovirus infection. No antigen is known for these receptors. A single record per CDR3 protein comes from TCRdb applying MiXCR to the reads. The sample contains hundreds of thousands of distinct CDR3 sequences, approximately 30% of which appear only once. Material: cultured CD8+ T cells from PBMCs, obtained from culture after CMV antigen stimulation. These receptors were obtained from a human donor in good health (CMV status not recorded). Some clones in this sample may be carry-over from other donors' samples. Each CDR3 is given with its conserved first and last residue. D genes are given only for firm matches. Rows may omit the clone size; those that give it use once, few, many or a size class.

V gene: TRBV10-3
J gene: TRBJ1-2
D gene: TRBD1
clone size: few
CDR3 protein: CAIVGQGTDGYTF
CDR3 DNA: TGTGCCATCGTCGGACAGGGGACAGATGGCTACACCTTC

V gene: TRBV20-1
J gene: TRBJ2-2
D gene: .
clone size: .
CDR3 protein: CSARNSLWSNTGELFF
CDR3 DNA: TGCAGTGCTAGAAACAGCCTCTGGTCGAACACCGGGGAGCTGTTTTTT

V gene: TRBV20-1
J gene: TRBJ1-1
D gene: .
clone size: many
CDR3 protein: CSFYISAGAFF
CDR3 DNA: TGCAGTTTCTATATCAGTGCGGGTGCTTTCTTT

V gene: TRBV27
J gene: TRBJ2-2
D gene: .
clone size: .
CDR3 protein: CASSSIPNTGELFF
CDR3 DNA: TGTGCCAGCAGCTCTATCCCCAACACCGGGGAGCTGTTTTTT

V gene: TRBV20-1
J gene: TRBJ1-1
D gene: .
clone size: .
CDR3 protein: CSASATEAFF
CDR3 DNA: TGCAGTGCTAGTGCCACTGAAGCTTTCTTT

V gene: TRBV4-1
J gene: TRBJ1-1
D gene: TRBD1
clone size: .
CDR3 protein: CASSENTGGGEAFF
CDR3 DNA: TGCGCCAGCAGCGAAAATACAGGGGGCGGTGAAGCTTTCTTT

V gene: TRBV20-1
J gene: TRBJ2-5
D gene: .
clone size: once
CDR3 protein: CSARDVGTLFEETQYF
CDR3 DNA: TGCAGTGCTAGAGATGTAGGGACACTATTCGAGGAGACCCAGTACTTC

V gene: TRBV28
J gene: TRBJ1-4
D gene: TRBD1
clone size: .
CDR3 protein: CASSQGGLIFEKLFF
CDR3 DNA: TGTGCCAGCAGCCAGGGGGGCCTAATATTTGAAAAACTGTTTTTT

V gene: TRBV6-4
J gene: TRBJ2-3
D gene: TRBD2
clone size: .
CDR3 protein: CRSSGGGATDTQYF
CDR3 DNA: TGCCGCAGCAGTGGCGGGGGGGCCACAGATACGCAGTATTTT

V gene: TRBV10-3
J gene: TRBJ2-3
D gene: TRBD1
clone size: .
CDR3 protein: CAISDRGSTDTQYF
CDR3 DNA: TGTGCCATCAGCGACAGGGGAAGCACAGATACGCAGTATTTT

V gene: TRBV2
J gene: TRBJ1-1
D gene: .
clone size: .
CDR3 protein: CANRLHRNTEAFF
CDR3 DNA: TGTGCCAACAGATTACACAGGAACACTGAAGCTTTCTTT

V gene: TRBV5-6
J gene: TRBJ1-1
D gene: .
clone size: many
CDR3 protein: CASSLEPNTEAFF
CDR3 DNA: TGTGCCAGCAGCTTAGAACCGAACACTGAAGCTTTCTTT

V gene: TRBV7-7
J gene: TRBJ2-1
D gene: .
clone size: .
CDR3 protein: CASSLEGTNNEQFF
CDR3 DNA: TGTGCTAGCAGCTTGGAGGGGACGAATAATGAGCAGTTCTTC

V gene: TRBV27
J gene: TRBJ2-3
D gene: .
clone size: few
CDR3 protein: CASTSGIPSDTQYF
CDR3 DNA: TGTGCCAGCACCTCGGGAATCCCGTCAGATACGCAGTATTTT

V gene: TRBV28
J gene: TRBJ2-3
D gene: .
clone size: once
CDR3 protein: CASTGWTASTDTQYF
CDR3 DNA: TGTGCCAGCACCGGGTGGACAGCTAGCACAGATACGCAGTATTTT

V gene: TRBV19
J gene: TRBJ2-1
D gene: .
clone size: .
CDR3 protein: CASSIGGQSYNEQFF
CDR3 DNA: TGTGCCAGTAGTATAGGTGGACAGTCCTACAATGAGCAGTTCTTC

V gene: TRBV7-6
J gene: TRBJ2-7
D gene: .
clone size: few
CDR3 protein: CASSPLTKSSYEQYF
CDR3 DNA: TGTGCCAGCAGCCCGCTGACCAAGAGCTCCTACGAGCAGTACTTC

V gene: TRBV7-9
J gene: TRBJ2-5
D gene: TRBD1
clone size: few
CDR3 protein: CASSSLDRPQETQYF
CDR3 DNA: TGTGCCAGCAGCTCACTGGACAGGCCCCAAGAGACCCAGTACTTC

V gene: TRBV6-1
J gene: TRBJ2-1
D gene: TRBD2
clone size: few
CDR3 protein: CASSYPPGGGLHNEQFF
CDR3 DNA: TGTGCCAGCAGTTACCCCCCGGGGGGGGGCCTCCACAATGAGCAGTTCTTC

V gene: TRBV7-9
J gene: TRBJ2-1
D gene: .
clone size: few
CDR3 protein: CASSLDAGLYNEQFF
CDR3 DNA: TGTGCCAGCAGCTTAGATGCAGGTCTCTACAATGAGCAGTTCTTC

V gene: TRBV19
J gene: TRBJ1-5
D gene: TRBD1
clone size: few
CDR3 protein: CASSMGQFNQPQHF
CDR3 DNA: TGTGCCAGTAGTATGGGACAGTTTAATCAGCCCCAGCATTTT

V gene: TRBV12-3/TRBV12-4
J gene: TRBJ1-2
D gene: .
clone size: .
CDR3 protein: CASSLSRFTNYGYTF
CDR3 DNA: TGTGCCAGCAGTTTATCGAGGTTTACTAACTATGGCTACACCTTC

V gene: TRBV5-1
J gene: TRBJ2-1
D gene: TRBD2
clone size: .
CDR3 protein: CASSLVSSGGAGNEQFF
CDR3 DNA: TGCGCCAGCAGCTTGGTTTCCAGCGGGGGGGCCGGCAATGAGCAGTTCTTC

V gene: TRBV6-1
J gene: TRBJ2-3
D gene: TRBD2
clone size: .
CDR3 protein: CASSGRTSGTDTQYF
CDR3 DNA: TGTGCCAGCAGTGGGCGGACTAGCGGCACAGATACGCAGTATTTT

V gene: TRBV5-1
J gene: TRBJ1-5
D gene: TRBD1
clone size: .
CDR3 protein: CASNARQGGNQPQHF
CDR3 DNA: TGCGCCAGCAACGCGCGACAGGGGGGGAATCAGCCCCAGCATTTT

V gene: TRBV4-1
J gene: TRBJ2-2
D gene: .
clone size: few
CDR3 protein: CASSQGGNTEVVGTGELFF
CDR3 DNA: TGCGCCAGCAGCCAAGGGGGGAACACGGAGGTCGTGGGGACCGGGGAGCTGTTTTTT

V gene: TRBV19
J gene: TRBJ2-6
D gene: TRBD2
clone size: few
CDR3 protein: CASSLTSGGHAGANVLTF
CDR3 DNA: TGTGCCAGTAGCCTGACTAGCGGGGGACACGCTGGGGCCAACGTCCTGACTTTC

V gene: TRBV7-2
J gene: TRBJ1-3
D gene: .
clone size: many
CDR3 protein: CASSNGTGARNTIYF
CDR3 DNA: TGTGCCAGCAGCAACGGGACGGGAGCCAGAAACACCATATATTTT

V gene: TRBV7-9
J gene: TRBJ2-5
D gene: TRBD2
clone size: .
CDR3 protein: CASSTSGLAGGPEETQYF
CDR3 DNA: TGTGCCAGCAGCACCTCGGGATTAGCGGGGGGGCCCGAGGAGACCCAGTACTTC

V gene: TRBV7-2
J gene: TRBJ2-3
D gene: TRBD2
clone size: few
CDR3 protein: CASSLTSGGDAYF
CDR3 DNA: TGTGCCAGCAGCTTAACTAGCGGGGGGGACGCGTATTTT

V gene: TRBV2
J gene: TRBJ1-6
D gene: .
clone size: many
CDR3 protein: CASSERTSGVSPLHF
CDR3 DNA: TGTGCCAGCAGTGAACGAACCTCTGGGGTCTCACCCCTCCACTTT

V gene: TRBV7-4
J gene: TRBJ1-3
D gene: .
clone size: .
CDR3 protein: CASSAPTGRTIYF
CDR3 DNA: TGTGCCAGCAGCGCCCCGACGGGACGCACCATATATTTT

V gene: TRBV6-5
J gene: TRBJ2-5
D gene: TRBD1
clone size: .
CDR3 protein: CASSYFGQGETQYF
CDR3 DNA: TGTGCCAGCAGTTATTTCGGACAGGGGGAGACCCAGTACTTC

V gene: TRBV4-1
J gene: TRBJ2-4
D gene: TRBD1
clone size: once
CDR3 protein: CANSQLDRGQNIQYF
CDR3 DNA: TGCGCCAACAGCCAATTGGACAGGGGACAAAACATTCAGTACTTC

V gene: TRBV27
J gene: TRBJ2-1
D gene: .
clone size: .
CDR3 protein: CASSSGLLDEQFF
CDR3 DNA: TGTGCCAGCAGTTCTGGACTGCTTGATGAGCAGTTCTTC

V gene: TRBV7-8
J gene: TRBJ2-3
D gene: .
clone size: many
CDR3 protein: CASSLESADTQYF
CDR3 DNA: TGTGCCAGCAGCTTAGAATCGGCAGATACGCAGTATTTT

V gene: TRBV7-9
J gene: TRBJ2-2
D gene: .
clone size: few
CDR3 protein: CASSSSLGSPTGELFF
CDR3 DNA: TGTGCCAGCAGCTCCTCACTAGGTTCTCCCACCGGGGAGCTGTTTTTT

V gene: TRBV11-3
J gene: TRBJ2-1
D gene: .
clone size: .
CDR3 protein: CASSLGYSNYNEQFF
CDR3 DNA: TGTGCCAGCAGCTTAGGCTACAGTAACTACAATGAGCAGTTCTTC

V gene: TRBV19
J gene: TRBJ2-1
D gene: .
clone size: .
CDR3 protein: CASSIRRPNEQFF
CDR3 DNA: TGTGCCAGTAGTATCCGTAGACCCAATGAGCAGTTCTTC

V gene: TRBV7-9
J gene: TRBJ2-7
D gene: .
clone size: few
CDR3 protein: CASSLVKSASEQYF
CDR3 DNA: TGTGCCAGCAGCTTAGTTAAGTCGGCTTCCGAGCAGTACTTC

V gene: TRBV4-1
J gene: TRBJ1-2
D gene: .
clone size: .
CDR3 protein: CASSPRTGGEYGYTF
CDR3 DNA: TGCGCCAGCAGCCCCCGGACGGGGGGGGAGTATGGCTACACCTTC

V gene: TRBV5-5
J gene: TRBJ2-7
D gene: TRBD2
clone size: .
CDR3 protein: CASSPEGGGPAYEQYF
CDR3 DNA: TGTGCCAGCAGCCCGGAGGGCGGGGGACCAGCCTACGAGCAGTACTTC

V gene: TRBV7-3
J gene: TRBJ1-1
D gene: TRBD1
clone size: few
CDR3 protein: CASSLIRGQGRTEAFF
CDR3 DNA: TGTGCCAGCAGCTTAATCAGGGGACAGGGAAGGACTGAAGCTTTCTTT

V gene: TRBV6-6
J gene: TRBJ1-2
D gene: .
clone size: few
CDR3 protein: CASSRDLKGDGYTF
CDR3 DNA: TGTGCCAGCAGCAGGGACCTTAAAGGAGATGGCTACACCTTC

V gene: TRBV10-3
J gene: TRBJ2-7
D gene: TRBD1
clone size: .
CDR3 protein: CATMDRGVYEQYF
CDR3 DNA: TGTGCCACCATGGACAGGGGTGTCTACGAGCAGTACTTC

V gene: TRBV12-3/TRBV12-4
J gene: TRBJ1-4
D gene: .
clone size: .
CDR3 protein: CASSLGASSTNEKLFF
CDR3 DNA: TGTGCCAGCAGTTTAGGTGCATCTTCAACTAATGAAAAACTGTTTTTT